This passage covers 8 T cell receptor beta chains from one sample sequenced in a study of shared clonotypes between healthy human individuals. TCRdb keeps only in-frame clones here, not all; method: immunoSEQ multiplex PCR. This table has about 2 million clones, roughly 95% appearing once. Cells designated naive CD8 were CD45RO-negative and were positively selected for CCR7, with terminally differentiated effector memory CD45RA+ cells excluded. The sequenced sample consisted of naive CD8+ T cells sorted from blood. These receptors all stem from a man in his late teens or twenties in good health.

The CDR3 spells CASSLPPAGAGNTIYF. The CDR3 DNA follows: TGTGCCAGCAGTTTACCCCCCGCAGGGGCTGGAAACACCATATATTTT. This rearrangement joins TRBV28 to TRBJ1-3, with D tentatively TRBD1 (6 bases). This CDR3 contains 16 residues. Germline V gene lookup returns CDR1 MDHEN and CDR2 SYDVKM. The germline V and J ends were trimmed by 2 bases and 2 bases, with 13 bases remaining between them.

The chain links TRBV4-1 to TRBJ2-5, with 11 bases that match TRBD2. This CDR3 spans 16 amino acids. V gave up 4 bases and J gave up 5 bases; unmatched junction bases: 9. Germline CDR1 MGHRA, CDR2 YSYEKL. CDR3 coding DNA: TGCGCCAGCAGCCCGGTAGCGGGAGGGCGGGGTGAGACCCAGTACTTC. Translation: CASSPVAGGRGETQYF.

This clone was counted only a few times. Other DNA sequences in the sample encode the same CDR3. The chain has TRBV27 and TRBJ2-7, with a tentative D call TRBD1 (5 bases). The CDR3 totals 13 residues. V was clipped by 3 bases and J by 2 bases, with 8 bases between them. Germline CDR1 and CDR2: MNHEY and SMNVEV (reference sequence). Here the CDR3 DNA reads TGTGCCAGCAGTTTGGGGCAGACCTACGAGCAGTACTTC. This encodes CASSLGQTYEQYF.

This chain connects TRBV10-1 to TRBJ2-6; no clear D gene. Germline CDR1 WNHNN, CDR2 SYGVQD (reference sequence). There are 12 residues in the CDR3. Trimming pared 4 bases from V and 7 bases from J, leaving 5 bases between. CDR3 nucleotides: TGCGCCAGCAGTGGGGCTGCCAACGTCCTGACTTTC. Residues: CASSGAANVLTF.

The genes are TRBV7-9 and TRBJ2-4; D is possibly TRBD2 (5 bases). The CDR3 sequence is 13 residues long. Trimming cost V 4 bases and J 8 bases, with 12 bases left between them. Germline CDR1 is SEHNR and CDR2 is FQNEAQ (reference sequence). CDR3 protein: CASSSALGDIQYF. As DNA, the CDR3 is TGTGCCAGCAGCTCCGCCCTCGGGGACATTCAGTACTTC. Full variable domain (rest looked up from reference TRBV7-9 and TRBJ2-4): DTGVSQNPRHKITKRGQNVTFRCDPISEHNRLYWYRQTLGQGPEFLTYFQNEAQLEKSRLLSDRFSAERPKGSFSTLEIQRTEQGDSAMYLCASSSALGDIQYFGAGTRLSVL.

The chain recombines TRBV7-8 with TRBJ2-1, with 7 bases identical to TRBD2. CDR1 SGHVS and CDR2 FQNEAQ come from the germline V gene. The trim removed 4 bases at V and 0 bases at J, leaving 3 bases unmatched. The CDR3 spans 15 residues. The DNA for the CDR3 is TGTGCCAGCAGCTCGCGGGGGACCTCCTACAATGAGCAGTTCTTC. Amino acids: CASSSRGTSYNEQFF.

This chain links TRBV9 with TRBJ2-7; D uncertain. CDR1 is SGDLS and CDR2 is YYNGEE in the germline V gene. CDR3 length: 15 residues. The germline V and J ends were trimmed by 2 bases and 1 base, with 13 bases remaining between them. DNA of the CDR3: TGTGCCAGCAGCGTGGGCCCAACAGAATCCTACGAGCAGTACTTC. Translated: CASSVGPTESYEQYF.

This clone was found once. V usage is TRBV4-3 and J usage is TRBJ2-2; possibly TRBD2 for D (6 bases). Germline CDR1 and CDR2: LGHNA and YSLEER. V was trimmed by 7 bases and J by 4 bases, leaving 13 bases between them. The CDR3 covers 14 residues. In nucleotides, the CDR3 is TGCGCCAGCATGACGGGAGTAGCCACCGGGGAGCTGTTTTTT. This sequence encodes CASMTGVATGELFF.